This T cell receptor beta chain was profiled in a study of T cells in localized non-small cell lung cancer (TCRdb year 2020). Regarding the research as a whole: The study examined T cell repertoires in approximately 240 patients with early-stage NSCLC and compared tumors with uninvolved tumor-adjacent lungs. The cohort comprised 236 treatment-naïve NSCLC patients with resected, localized lung tumors. Of the NSCLC patients, about 130 were male and roughly 100 were female, and the mean age was about 69 years. Summary of the overall study and its limitations: Of the top 100 tumor clones, a median of roughly 56 were detected in paired uninvolved adjacent lung; about 26 were also among that lung's top 100. Multi-region tumor sequencing was not performed, so intratumor heterogeneity could not be excluded. Because of the exploratory design, TCR variables were selected using unadjusted p-values without false-discovery rate correction. Longer overall survival was associated with higher T cell density in blood, whereas shorter survival was associated with higher clonality in adjacent lung. Uninvolved tumor-adjacent lung showed the highest T cell clonality, higher than tumor, which suggests more focused antigenic responses in the uninvolved tumor-adjacent lung.

At diagnosis, peripheral blood, uninvolved tumor-adjacent lung and tumor were collected and were preserved as a mix of fresh-frozen and FFPE material. Blood samples were analyzed as peripheral blood mononuclear cells for TCR repertoire profiling. The CDR3 goes from the cysteine to the phenylalanine over 15 residues. Only CDR3 DNA remains: 45 bases, in frame from the first base. The germline V gene sets CDR1 to MDHEN and CDR2 to SYDVKM. V is reduced by 6 bases and J by 1 base, leaving a spacing of 16 bases between them. This clone was seen only once. Its target antigen remains unknown. Per-nucleotide qualities are absent, and no much larger clonotype sits a single base away. The immunoSEQ Assay was used to sequence TCR beta CDR3 regions from DNA. In the original analysis: T cell density was computed as TCR beta template counts normalized to usable DNA estimated by amplifying housekeeping genes. Using the preseqR package, richness was estimated by extrapolating to 120,000 templates for tissue samples and 400,000 templates for PBMC samples. Clonality was defined by subtracting Pielou's evenness from one. Tissue-enriched TCRs were identified by differential abundance testing using productive amino-acid clonotypes, minimum total count 5 and alpha 0.1. Repertoire overlap between compartments was quantified with the Jaccard Index and Morisita Overlap Index. TCR beta CDR3s were clustered by GLIPH together with public tetramer-defined viral CDR3s, and at least three viral sequences plus V-gene enrichment were required for viral motifs. TCRdb took this table from immuneACCESS and kept in-frame rearrangements with V and J called. Such tables lack part of the clones; where checked against another copy, unresolved V genes explain under half of the gap, and the rest is unexplained. V, J and clone size are taken as reported in that table, and D and trimming were inferred from the DNA itself. This sample comprises around 36,000 clones, 81% of them detected only once. About 7% of the sample comes from the top ten.

The source of this sequence is a male donor aged 60 or older with stage II lung adenocarcinoma. This specimen was peripheral blood mononuclear cells, taken before any cancer treatment. The sequence joins TRBV28 to TRBJ2-7, with the D gene not confidently named. The nucleotides read TGTGCCAGCAGGTCCGATGTTGGGTTGTCCTACGAGCAGTACTTC. It encodes CASRSDVGLSYEQYF.